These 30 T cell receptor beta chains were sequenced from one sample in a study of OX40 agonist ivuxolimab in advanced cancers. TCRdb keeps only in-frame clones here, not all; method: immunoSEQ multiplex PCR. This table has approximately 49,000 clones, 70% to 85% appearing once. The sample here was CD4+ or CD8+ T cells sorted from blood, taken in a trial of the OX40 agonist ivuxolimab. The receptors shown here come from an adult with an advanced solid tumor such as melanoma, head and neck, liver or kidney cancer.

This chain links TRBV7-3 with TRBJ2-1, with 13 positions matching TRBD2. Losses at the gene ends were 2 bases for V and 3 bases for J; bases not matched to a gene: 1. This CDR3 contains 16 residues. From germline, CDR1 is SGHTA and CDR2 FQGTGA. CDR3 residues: CASSLGTSGDYNEQFF. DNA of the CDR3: TGTGCCAGCAGCTTAGGGACTAGCGGGGACTACAATGAGCAGTTCTTC.

CDR3 amino acids: CASSSRQGAGEKLFF. The CDR3, as DNA: TGCGCCAGCAGCTCCAGACAGGGGGCAGGGGAAAAACTGTTTTTT. J is TRBJ1-4 and V is TRBV4-1; 10 bases map to TRBD1. The germline V gene encodes CDR1 MGHRA and CDR2 YSYEKL. The CDR3 runs 15 residues. V was pared by 5 bases and J by 8 bases, with 8 bases of the junction left unmatched.

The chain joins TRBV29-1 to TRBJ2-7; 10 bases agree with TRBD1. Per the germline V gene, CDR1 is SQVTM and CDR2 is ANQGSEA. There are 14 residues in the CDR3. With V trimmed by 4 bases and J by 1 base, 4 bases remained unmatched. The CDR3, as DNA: TGCAGCGTTGGGGGGACAGGGGAGTCCTACGAGCAGTACTTC. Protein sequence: CSVGGTGESYEQYF.

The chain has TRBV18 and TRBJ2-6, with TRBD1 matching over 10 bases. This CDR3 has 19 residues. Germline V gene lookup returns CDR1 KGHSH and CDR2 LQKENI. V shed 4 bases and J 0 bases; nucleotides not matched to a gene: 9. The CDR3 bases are TGTGCCAGCTCACTTTTTACGGGACAGGGGTTCTCTGGGGCCAACGTCCTGACTTTC. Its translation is CASSLFTGQGFSGANVLTF.

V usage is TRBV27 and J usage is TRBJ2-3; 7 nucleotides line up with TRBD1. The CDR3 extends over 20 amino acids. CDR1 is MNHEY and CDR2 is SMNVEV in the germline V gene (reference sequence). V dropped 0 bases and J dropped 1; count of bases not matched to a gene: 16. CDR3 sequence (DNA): TGTGCCAGCAGTTTATCGAGAAGGGGGCTCAGGTTCGCTGGCACAGATACGCAGTATTTT. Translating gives CASSLSRRGLRFAGTDTQYF.

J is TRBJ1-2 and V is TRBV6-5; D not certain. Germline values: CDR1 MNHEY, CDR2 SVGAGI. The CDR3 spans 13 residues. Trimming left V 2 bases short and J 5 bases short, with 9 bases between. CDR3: CASSYRDGYGYTF. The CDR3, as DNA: TGTGCCAGCAGTTACCGCGACGGATATGGCTACACCTTC.

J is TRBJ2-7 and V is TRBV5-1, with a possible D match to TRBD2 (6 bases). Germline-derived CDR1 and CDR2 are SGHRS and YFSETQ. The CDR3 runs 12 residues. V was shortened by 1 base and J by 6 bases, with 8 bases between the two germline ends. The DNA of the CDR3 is TGCGCCAGCAGCTTGCGGGGAGGCGAGCAGTACTTC. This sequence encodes CASSLRGGEQYF.

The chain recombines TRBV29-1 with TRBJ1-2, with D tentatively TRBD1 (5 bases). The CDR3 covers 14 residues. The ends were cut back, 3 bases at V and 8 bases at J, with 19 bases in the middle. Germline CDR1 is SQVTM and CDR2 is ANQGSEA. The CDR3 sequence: CSVDIGGGASGYTF. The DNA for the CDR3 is TGCAGCGTTGATATTGGAGGAGGGGCTAGCGGCTACACCTTC.

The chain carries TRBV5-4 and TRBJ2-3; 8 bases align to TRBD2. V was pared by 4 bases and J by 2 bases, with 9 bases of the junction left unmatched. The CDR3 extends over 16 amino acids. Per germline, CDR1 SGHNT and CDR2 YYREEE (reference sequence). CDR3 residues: CASSPPAGVPTDTQYF. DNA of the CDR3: TGTGCCAGCAGCCCTCCAGCGGGAGTTCCCACAGATACGCAGTATTTT.

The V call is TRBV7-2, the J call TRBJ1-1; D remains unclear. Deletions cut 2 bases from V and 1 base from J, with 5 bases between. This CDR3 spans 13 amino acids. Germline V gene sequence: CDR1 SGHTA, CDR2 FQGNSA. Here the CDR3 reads CASSLRPNTEAFF. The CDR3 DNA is TGTGCCAGCAGCTTACGCCCGAACACTGAAGCTTTCTTT.

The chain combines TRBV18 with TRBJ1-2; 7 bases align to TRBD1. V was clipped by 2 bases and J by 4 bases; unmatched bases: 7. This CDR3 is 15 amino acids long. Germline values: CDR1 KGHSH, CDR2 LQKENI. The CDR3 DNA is TGTGCCAGCTCACCAACCGGACAGGACACCTATGGCTACACCTTC. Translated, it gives CASSPTGQDTYGYTF.

The CDR3 DNA reads as TGCGCCAGCAGATCGGGACAGCCCGCAACTAATGAAAAACTGTTTTTT. Amino acids: CASRSGQPATNEKLFF. This sequence joins TRBV5-1 and TRBJ1-4, with TRBD1 matching over 7 bases. The CDR3 is made up of 16 amino acids. CDR1 is SGHRS, CDR2 YFSETQ, per germline. The V and J ends lost 5 bases and 0 bases, in that order; junction bases with no gene match: 7.

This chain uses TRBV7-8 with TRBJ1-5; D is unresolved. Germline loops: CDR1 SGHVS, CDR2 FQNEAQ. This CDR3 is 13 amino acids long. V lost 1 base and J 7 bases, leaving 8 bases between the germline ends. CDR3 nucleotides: TGTGCCAGCAGCTTAGGCCTAGGGCAGCCCCAGCATTTT. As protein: CASSLGLGQPQHF.

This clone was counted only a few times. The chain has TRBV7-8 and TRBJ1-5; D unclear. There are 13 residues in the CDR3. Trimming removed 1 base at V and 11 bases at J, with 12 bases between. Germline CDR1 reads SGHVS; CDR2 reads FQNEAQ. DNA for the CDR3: TGTGCCAGCAGCTTAGATGGGGAAGGGACCCAGCATTTT. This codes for CASSLDGEGTQHF.

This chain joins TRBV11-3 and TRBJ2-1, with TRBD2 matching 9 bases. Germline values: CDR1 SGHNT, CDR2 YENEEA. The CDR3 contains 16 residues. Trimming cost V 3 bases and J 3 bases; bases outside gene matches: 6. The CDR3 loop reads CASSFTGTSIYNEQFF. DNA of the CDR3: TGTGCCAGCAGCTTCACCGGGACTAGCATCTACAATGAGCAGTTCTTC.

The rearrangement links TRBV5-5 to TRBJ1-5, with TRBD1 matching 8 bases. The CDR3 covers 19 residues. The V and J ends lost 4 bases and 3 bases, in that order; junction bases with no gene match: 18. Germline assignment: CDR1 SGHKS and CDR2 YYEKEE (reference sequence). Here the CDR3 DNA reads TGTGCCAGCAGCGGACGCTACGCGGACAGGGTTGTCTCCAATCAGCCCCAGCATTTT. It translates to CASSGRYADRVVSNQPQHF.

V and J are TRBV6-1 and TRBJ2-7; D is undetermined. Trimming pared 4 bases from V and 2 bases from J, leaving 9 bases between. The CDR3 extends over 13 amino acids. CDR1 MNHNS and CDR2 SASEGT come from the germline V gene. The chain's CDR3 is CASSVTTPYEQYF. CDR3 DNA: TGTGCCAGCAGTGTAACGACCCCCTACGAGCAGTACTTC.

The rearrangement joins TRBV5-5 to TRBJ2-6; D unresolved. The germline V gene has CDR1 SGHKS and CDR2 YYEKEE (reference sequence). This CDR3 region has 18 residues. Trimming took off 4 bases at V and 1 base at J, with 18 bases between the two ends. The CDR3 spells CASSQLPGGASGANVLTF. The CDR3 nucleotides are TGTGCCAGCAGCCAGCTTCCAGGTGGCGCTTCTGGGGCCAACGTCCTGACTTTC.

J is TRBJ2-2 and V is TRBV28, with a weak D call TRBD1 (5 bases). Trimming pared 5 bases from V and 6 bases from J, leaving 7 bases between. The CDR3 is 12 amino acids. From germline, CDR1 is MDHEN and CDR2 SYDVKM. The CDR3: CASSQGPGELFF. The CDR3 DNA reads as TGTGCCAGCAGTCAGGGTCCCGGGGAGCTGTTTTTT.

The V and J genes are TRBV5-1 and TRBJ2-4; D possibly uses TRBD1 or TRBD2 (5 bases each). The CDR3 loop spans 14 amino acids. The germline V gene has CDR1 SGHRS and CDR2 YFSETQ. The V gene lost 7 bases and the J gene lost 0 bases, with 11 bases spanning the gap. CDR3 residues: CASRRDLAKNIQYF. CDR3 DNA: TGCGCCAGCCGTAGGGACCTAGCCAAAAACATTCAGTACTTC.

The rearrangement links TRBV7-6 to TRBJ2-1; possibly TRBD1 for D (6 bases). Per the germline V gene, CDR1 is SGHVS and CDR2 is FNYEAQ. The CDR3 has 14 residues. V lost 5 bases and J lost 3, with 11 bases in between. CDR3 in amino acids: CASSPRGSYNEQFF. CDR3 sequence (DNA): TGTGCCAGCAGCCCAAGGGGGAGCTACAATGAGCAGTTCTTC. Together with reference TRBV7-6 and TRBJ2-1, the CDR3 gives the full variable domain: GAGVSQSPRYKVTKRGQDVALRCDPISGHVSLYWYRQALGQGPEFLTYFNYEAQQDKSGLPNDRFSAERPEGSISTLTIQRTEQRDSAMYRCASSPRGSYNEQFFGPGTRLTVL.

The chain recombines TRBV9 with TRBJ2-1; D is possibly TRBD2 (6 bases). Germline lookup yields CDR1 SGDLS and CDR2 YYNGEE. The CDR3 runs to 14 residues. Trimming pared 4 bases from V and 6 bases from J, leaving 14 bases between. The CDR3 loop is CASSSWEELNEQFF. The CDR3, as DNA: TGTGCCAGCAGCTCCTGGGAGGAGCTCAATGAGCAGTTCTTC.

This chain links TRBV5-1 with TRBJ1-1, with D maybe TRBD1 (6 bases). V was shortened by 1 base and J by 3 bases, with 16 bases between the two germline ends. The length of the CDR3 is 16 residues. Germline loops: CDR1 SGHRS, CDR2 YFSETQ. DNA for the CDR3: TGCGCCAGCAGCTTGTCTCCCCGAGGGGGGGACACTGAAGCTTTCTTT. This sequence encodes CASSLSPRGGDTEAFF.

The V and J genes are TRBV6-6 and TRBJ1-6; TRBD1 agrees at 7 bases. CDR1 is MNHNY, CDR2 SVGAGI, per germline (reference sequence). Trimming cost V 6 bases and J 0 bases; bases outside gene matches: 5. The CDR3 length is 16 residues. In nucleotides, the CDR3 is TGTGCCAGCAGGGACAGGTCGACCTCCTATAATTCACCCCTCCACTTT. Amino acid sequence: CASRDRSTSYNSPLHF.

CDR3 sequence reads: CASSFGGATDTQYF. In DNA form, the CDR3 reads TGTGCCAGCAGCTTCGGGGGGGCCACAGATACGCAGTATTTT. The rearrangement joins TRBV7-3 to TRBJ2-3, with TRBD2 matching 8 bases. Germline lookup yields CDR1 SGHTA and CDR2 FQGTGA. With V trimmed by 3 bases and J by 2 bases, 1 base remained unmatched. This CDR3 region has 14 residues.

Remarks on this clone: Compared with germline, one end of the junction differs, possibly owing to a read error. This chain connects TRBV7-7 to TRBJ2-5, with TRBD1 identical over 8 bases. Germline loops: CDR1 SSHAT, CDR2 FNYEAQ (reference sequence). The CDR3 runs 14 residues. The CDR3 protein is CASSLAGQGETQYF. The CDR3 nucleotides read TGTGCTAGCAGCTTAGCCGGACAGGGAGAGACCCAGTACTTC.

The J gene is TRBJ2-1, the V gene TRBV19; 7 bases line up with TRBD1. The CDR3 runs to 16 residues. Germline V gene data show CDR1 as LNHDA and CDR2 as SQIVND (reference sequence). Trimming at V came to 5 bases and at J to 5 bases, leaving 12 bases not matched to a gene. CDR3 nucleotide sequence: TGTGCCAGTAGTGGTTCAGACAGGGCACTTGACAATGAGCAGTTCTTC. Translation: CASSGSDRALDNEQFF.

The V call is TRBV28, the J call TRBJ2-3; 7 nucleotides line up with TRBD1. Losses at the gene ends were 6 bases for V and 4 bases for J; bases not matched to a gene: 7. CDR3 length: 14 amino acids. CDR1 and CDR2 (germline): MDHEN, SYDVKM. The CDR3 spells CASRSGTEADTQYF. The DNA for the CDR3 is TGTGCCAGCAGATCCGGGACAGAGGCAGATACGCAGTATTTT.

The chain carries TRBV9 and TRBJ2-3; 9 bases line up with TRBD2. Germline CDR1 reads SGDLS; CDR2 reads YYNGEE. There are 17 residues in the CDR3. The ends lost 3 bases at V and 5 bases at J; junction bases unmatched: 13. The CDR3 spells CASSALNSGRGIDTQYF. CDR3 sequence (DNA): TGTGCCAGCAGCGCCCTTAATAGCGGGAGAGGGATAGATACGCAGTATTTT.

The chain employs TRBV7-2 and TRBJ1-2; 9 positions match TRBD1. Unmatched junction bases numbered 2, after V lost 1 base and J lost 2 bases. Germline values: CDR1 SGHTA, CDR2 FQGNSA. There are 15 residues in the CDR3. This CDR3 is CASSLDGTGNYGYTF. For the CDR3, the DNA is TGTGCCAGCAGCTTAGATGGGACAGGGAACTATGGCTACACCTTC.